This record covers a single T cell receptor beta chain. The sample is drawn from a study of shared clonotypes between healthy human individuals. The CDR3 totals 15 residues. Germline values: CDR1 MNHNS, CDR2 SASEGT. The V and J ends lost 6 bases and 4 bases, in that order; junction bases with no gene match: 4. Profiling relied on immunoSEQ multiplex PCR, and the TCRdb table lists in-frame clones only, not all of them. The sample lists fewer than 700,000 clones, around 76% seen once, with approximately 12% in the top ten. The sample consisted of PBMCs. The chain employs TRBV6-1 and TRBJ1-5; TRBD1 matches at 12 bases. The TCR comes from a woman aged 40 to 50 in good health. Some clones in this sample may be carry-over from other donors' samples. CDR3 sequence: CASSWGQGANQPQHF. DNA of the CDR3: TGTGCCAGCAGCTGGGGACAGGGGGCGAATCAGCCCCAGCATTTT.